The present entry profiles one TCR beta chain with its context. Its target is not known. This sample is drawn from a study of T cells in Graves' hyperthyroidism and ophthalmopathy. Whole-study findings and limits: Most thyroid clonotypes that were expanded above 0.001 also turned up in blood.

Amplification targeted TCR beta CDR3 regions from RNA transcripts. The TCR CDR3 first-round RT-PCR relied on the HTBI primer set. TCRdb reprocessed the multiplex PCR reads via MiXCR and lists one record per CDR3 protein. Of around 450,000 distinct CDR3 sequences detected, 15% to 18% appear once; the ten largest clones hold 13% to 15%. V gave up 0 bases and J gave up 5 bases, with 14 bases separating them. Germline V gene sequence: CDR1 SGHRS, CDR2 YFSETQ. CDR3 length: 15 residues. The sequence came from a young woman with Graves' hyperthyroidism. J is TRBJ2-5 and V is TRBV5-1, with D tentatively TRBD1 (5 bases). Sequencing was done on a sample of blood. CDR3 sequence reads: CASSLGAGMWETQYF. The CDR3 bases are TGCGCCAGCAGCTTGGGGGCAGGGATGTGGGAGACCCAGTACTTC.